This T cell receptor (beta chain) was recorded in a study of metastatic and nonmetastatic thyroid tumors. Overall study context: Comparative analysis of repertoires was undertaken across blood and tumor or nodule tissue obtained from malignant and benign thyroid patients. Regarding the study as a whole: Reported TCR beta diversity, measured in blood and tumor, was significantly higher for malignant thyroid tumors than for benign nodules.

This clone was observed at least ten times. The antigen is undetermined. As originally analysed: The authors used CDR3 differences across clinicopathological groups to build a distant-metastasis classifier for papillary thyroid cancer. TCRdb re-clonotyped the PCR reads via MiXCR. The V and J calls were determined by TCRdb, not by the authors. Among roughly 93,000 clones listed, roughly 13% were seen once. The V end lost 3 bases, the J end lost 4 bases, and 12 bases lay between the germline ends. This CDR3 is 14 amino acids long. Germline CDR1 is SGHVS and CDR2 is FQNEAQ. Until they underwent thyroid surgery, no patient had received any treatment.

The source material was blood. The chain is built from TRBV7-8 and TRBJ1-1; D is possibly TRBD1 (6 bases). The source is a female donor with papillary thyroid cancer or a benign thyroid nodule (not recorded which). Some clones in this sample may be carry-over from other donors' samples. The CDR3 region is CASSFGQGTTEAFF. The CDR3 DNA sequence: TGTGCCAGCAGCTTTGGGCAGGGGACCACTGAAGCTTTCTTT.